Sequencing of this T cell receptor (beta chain) was carried out in a study of identical twins. Study-wide results and caveats: Cross-sectional statistics, not tracking of the same donors, supported the conclusions.

Of note for this clonotype: No antigen is known for it.

The germline V gene has CDR1 SEHNR and CDR2 FQNEAQ (reference sequence). V was pared by 5 bases and J by 8 bases, with 18 bases between. CDR3 length: 15 amino acids. MiXCR was run by TCRdb on the 5' RACE reads, yielding one entry per CDR3 protein. The table includes hundreds of thousands of distinct CDR3 sequences, 15% to 20% detected once. These records were also assigned to another study, of T cells expressing NK-cell markers. This second study says: HCMV seropositivity characterized most of the eight sequenced donors, and seronegativity one.

The chain couples TRBV7-9 to TRBJ1-4, with D perhaps matching TRBD1 (6 bases). This receptor was taken from a woman between 18 and 29 years old in good health. Sample: PBMCs. CDR3 amino acids: CASSPSRAGAEKLFF. In DNA, the CDR3 is TGTGCCAGCAGCCCCTCTCGGGCGGGGGCGGAAAAACTGTTTTTT.